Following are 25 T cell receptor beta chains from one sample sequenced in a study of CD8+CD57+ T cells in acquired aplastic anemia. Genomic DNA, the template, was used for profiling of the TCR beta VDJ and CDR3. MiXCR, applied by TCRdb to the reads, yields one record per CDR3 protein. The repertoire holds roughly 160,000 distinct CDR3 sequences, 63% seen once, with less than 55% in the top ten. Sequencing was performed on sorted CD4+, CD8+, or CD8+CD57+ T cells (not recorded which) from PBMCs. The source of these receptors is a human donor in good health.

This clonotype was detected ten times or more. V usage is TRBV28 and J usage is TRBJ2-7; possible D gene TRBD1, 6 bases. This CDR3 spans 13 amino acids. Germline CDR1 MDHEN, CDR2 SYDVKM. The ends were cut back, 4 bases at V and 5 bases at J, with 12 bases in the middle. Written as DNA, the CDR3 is TGTGCCAGCAGTTACAGGGAATCAGACGAGCAGTACTTC. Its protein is CASSYRESDEQYF.

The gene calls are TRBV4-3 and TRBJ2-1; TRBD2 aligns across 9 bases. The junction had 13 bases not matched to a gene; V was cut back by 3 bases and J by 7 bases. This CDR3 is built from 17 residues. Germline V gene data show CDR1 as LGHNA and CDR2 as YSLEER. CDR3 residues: CASSHPGGTSFANEQFF. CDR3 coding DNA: TGCGCCAGCAGCCATCCAGGGGGGACTAGCTTTGCGAATGAGCAGTTCTTC.

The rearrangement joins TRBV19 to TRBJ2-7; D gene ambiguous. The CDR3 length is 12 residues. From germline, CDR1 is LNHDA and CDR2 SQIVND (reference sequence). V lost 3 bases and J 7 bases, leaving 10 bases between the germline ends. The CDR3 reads CASSISGAEQYF. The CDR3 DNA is TGTGCCAGTAGTATCTCAGGAGCAGAGCAGTACTTC.

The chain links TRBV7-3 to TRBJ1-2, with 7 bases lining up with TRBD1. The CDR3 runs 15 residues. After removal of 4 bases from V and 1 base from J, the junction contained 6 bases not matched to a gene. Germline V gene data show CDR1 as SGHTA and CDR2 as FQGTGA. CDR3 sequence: CASSSLDRINYGYTF. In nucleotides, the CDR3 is TGTGCCAGCAGCTCCCTGGACAGGATTAACTATGGCTACACCTTC.

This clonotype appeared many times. The CDR3: CASSLSNVGPHSQETQYF. In DNA, the CDR3 is TGTGCCAGCAGCTTGTCCAACGTGGGACCCCACTCCCAAGAGACCCAGTACTTC. The chain joins TRBV5-6 to TRBJ2-5, with D perhaps TRBD1 or TRBD2 (5 bases each). From germline, CDR1 is SGHDT and CDR2 YYEEEE. The CDR3 runs to 18 residues. V was shortened by 1 base and J by 1 base, with 20 bases between the two germline ends.

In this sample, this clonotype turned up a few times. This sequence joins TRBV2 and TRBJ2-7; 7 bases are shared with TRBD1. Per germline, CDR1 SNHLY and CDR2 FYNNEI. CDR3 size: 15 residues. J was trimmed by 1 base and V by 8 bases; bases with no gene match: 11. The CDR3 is CASAFEIQGSYEQYF. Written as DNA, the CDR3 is TGTGCCAGCGCCTTCGAAATACAGGGGTCCTACGAGCAGTACTTC.

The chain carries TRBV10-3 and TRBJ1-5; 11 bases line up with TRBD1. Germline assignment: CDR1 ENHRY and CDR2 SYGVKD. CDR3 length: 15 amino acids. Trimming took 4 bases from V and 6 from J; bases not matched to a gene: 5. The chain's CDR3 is CAISGTGGAGQPQHF. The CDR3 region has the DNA TGTGCCATCAGTGGGACAGGGGGCGCGGGTCAGCCCCAGCATTTT.

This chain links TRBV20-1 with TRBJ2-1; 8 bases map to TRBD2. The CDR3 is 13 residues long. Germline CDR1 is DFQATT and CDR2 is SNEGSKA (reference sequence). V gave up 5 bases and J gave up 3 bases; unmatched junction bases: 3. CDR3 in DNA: TGCAGTGCTGAGCGGGAGATCTACAATGAGCAGTTCTTC. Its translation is CSAEREIYNEQFF.

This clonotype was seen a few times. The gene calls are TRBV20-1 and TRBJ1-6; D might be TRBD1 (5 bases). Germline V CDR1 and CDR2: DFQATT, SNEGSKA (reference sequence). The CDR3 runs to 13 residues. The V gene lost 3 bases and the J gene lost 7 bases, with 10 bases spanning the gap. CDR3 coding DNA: TGCAGTGCTAGGGGGGTCAGGAATTCACCCCTCCACTTT. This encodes CSARGVRNSPLHF.

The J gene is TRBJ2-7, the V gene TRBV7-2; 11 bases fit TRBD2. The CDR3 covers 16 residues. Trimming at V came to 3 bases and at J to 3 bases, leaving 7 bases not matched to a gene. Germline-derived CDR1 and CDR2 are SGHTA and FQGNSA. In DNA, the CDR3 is TGTGCCAGCAGCTTTGGCCCCGGGACTAGCGGCTACGAGCAGTACTTC. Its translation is CASSFGPGTSGYEQYF.

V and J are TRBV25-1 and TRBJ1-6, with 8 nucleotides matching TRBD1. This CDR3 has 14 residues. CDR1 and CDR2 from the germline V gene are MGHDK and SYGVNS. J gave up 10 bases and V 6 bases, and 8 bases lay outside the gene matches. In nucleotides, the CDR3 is TGTGCCAGCAGCATAGGGACAGGCGGCTCACCCCTCCACTTT. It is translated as CASSIGTGGSPLHF.

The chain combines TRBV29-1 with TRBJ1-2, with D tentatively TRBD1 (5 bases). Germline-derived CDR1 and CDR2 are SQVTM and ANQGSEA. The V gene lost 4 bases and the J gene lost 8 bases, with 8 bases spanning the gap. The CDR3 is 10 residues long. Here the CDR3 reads CSVGGVGYTF. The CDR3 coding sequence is TGCAGCGTTGGAGGGGTAGGCTACACCTTC.

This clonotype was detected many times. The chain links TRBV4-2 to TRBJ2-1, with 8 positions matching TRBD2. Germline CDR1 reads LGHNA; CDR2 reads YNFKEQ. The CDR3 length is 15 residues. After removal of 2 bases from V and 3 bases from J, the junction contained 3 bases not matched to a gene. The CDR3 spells CASSQPGLVYNEQFF. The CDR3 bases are TGTGCCAGCAGCCAACCGGGACTAGTCTACAATGAGCAGTTCTTC.

CDR3 residues: CASSLVRGTDTQYF. The CDR3 DNA reads as TGTGCCAGCAGCTTAGTTCGAGGCACAGATACGCAGTATTTT. The chain carries TRBV7-6 and TRBJ2-3; D gene ambiguous. The CDR3 runs 14 residues. Germline loops: CDR1 SGHVS, CDR2 FNYEAQ. V shed 1 base and J shed 1 base, with 6 bases lying between them.

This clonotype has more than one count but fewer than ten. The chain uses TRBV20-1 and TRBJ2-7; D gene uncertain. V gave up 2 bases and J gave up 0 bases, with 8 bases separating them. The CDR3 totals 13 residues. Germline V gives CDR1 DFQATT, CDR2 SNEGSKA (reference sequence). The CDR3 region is CSARSWPSYEQYF. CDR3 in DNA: TGCAGTGCTAGATCCTGGCCCTCCTACGAGCAGTACTTC.

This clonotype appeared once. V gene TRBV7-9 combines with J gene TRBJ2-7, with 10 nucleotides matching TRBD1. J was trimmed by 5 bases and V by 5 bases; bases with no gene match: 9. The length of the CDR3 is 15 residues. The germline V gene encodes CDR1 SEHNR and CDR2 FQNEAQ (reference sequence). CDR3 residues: CASSDTGTGVDEQYF. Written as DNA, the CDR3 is TGTGCCAGCAGCGATACCGGGACAGGGGTCGACGAGCAGTACTTC.

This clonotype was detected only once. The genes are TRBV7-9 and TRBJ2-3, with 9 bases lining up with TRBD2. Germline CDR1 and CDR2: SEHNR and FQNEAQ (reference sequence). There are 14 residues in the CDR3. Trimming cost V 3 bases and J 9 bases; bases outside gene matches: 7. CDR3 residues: CASSFGSGSGTQYF. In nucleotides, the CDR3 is TGTGCCAGCAGCTTTGGTAGCGGGAGTGGGACGCAGTATTTT.

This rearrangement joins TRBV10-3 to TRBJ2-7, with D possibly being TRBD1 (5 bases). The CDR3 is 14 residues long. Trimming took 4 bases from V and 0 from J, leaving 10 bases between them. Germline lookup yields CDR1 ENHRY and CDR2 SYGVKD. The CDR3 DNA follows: TGTGCCATCAGTGGGGCAGACAGCTCCTACGAGCAGTACTTC. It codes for CAISGADSSYEQYF.

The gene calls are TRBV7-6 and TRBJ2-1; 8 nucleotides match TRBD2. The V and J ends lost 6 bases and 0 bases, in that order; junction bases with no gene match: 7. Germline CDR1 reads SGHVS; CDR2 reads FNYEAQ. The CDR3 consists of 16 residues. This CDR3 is CASRRSGAHSYNEQFF. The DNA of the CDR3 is TGTGCCAGCAGACGTAGCGGGGCCCACTCCTACAATGAGCAGTTCTTC.

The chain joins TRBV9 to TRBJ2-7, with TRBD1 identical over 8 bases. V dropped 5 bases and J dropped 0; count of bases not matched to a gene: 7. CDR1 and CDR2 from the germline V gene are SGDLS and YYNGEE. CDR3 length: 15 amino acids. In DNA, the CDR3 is TGTGCCAGCAGTTTACAGGGGGGCAGCTCCTACGAGCAGTACTTC. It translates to CASSLQGGSSYEQYF.

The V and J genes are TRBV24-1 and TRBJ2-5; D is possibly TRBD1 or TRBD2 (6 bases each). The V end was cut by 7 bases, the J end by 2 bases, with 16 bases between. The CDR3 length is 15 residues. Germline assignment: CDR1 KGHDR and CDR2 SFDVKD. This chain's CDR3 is CATRGPGGPQETQYF. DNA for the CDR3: TGTGCCACCAGGGGTCCCGGGGGCCCTCAAGAGACCCAGTACTTC.

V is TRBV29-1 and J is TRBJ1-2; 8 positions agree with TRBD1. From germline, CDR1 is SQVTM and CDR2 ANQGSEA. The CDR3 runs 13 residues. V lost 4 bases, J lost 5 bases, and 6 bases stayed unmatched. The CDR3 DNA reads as TGCAGCGTTGGGACAGGGAGGAGGTATGGCTACACCTTC. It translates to CSVGTGRRYGYTF.

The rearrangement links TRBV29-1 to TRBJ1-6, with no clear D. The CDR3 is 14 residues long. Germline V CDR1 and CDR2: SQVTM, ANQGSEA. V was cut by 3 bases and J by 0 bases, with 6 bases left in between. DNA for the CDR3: TGCAGCGTTGAGTGGAGCTCCTATAATTCACCCCTCCACTTT. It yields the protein CSVEWSSYNSPLHF.

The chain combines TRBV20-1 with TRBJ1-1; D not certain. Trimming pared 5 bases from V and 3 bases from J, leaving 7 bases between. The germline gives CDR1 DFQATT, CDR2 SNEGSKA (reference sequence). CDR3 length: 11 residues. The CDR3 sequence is CSALRDTEAFF. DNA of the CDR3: TGCAGTGCTCTAAGGGACACTGAAGCTTTCTTT.

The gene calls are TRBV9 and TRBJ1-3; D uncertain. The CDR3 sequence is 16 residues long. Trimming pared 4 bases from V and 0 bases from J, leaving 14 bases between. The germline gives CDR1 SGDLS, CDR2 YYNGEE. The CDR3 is CASSPGRLCSGNTIYF. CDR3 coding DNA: TGTGCCAGCAGCCCTGGGAGGCTGTGCTCTGGAAACACCATATATTTT.